This TCR beta chain appears in the sequencing data of a study of T cells in tuberculosis. Across the whole study: IGRA-negative adolescents, IGRA-positive adolescents with latent tuberculosis and adults with active tuberculosis formed this South African cohort. Regarding the study as a whole: GMM-specific TCRs were nearer to active tuberculosis alpha repertoires, suggesting expansion.

Regarding this clone: Its antigen is currently unknown.

The V gene's germline CDR1 is LNHDA and CDR2 SQIVND (reference sequence). The CDR3 is 15 amino acids. The J segment lost 3 bases and the V segment lost 7 bases, leaving 10 bases of the junction unmatched. The method was immunoSEQ multiplex PCR; TCRdb's version includes in-frame clones alone and lacks a portion of them. The sample yields approximately 30,000 clones, roughly 87% seen once. Time point described: new active TB diagnosis, blood taken before or within 7 days of starting treatment. The receptor was derived from an adult with tuberculosis. The sequencing here drew on PBMCs, taken at tuberculosis diagnosis. The V gene is TRBV19, the J gene TRBJ1-2, with 8 bases matching TRBD1. The CDR3 DNA reads TGTGCCAGTAATCCAGGGGGCCTTAAACACTATGGCTACACCTTC. It is translated as CASNPGGLKHYGYTF.